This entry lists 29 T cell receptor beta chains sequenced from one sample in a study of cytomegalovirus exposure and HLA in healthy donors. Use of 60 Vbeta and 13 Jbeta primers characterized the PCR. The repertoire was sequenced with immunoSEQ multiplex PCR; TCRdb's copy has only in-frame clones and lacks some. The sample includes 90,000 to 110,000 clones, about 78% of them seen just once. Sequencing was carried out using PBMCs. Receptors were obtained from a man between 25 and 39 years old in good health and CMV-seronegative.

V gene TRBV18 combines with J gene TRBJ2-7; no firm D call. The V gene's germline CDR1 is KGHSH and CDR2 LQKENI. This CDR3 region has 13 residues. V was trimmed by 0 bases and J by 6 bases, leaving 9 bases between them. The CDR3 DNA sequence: TGTGCCAGCTCACCACCGAGTTTTCCCGAGCAGTACTTC. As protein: CASSPPSFPEQYF.

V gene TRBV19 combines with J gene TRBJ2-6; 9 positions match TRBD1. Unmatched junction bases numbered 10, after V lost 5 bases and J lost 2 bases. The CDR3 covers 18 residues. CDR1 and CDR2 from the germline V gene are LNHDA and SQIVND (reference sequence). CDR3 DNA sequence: TGTGCCAGTAGTTCTCGCCCCGGGACAGGGCCTGGGGCCAACGTCCTGACTTTC. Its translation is CASSSRPGTGPGANVLTF.

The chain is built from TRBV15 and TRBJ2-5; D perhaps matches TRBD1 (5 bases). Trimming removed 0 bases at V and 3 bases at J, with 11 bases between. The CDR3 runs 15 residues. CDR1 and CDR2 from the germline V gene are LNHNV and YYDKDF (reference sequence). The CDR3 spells CATSRDKGLEETQYF. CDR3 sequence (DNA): TGTGCCACCAGCAGAGATAAGGGGCTAGAAGAGACCCAGTACTTC.

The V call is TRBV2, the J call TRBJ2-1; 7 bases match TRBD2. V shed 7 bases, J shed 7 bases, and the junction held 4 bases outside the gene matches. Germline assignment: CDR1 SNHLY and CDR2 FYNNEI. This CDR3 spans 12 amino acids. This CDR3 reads CASTWTRNEQFF. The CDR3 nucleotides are TGTGCCAGCACTTGGACTAGGAATGAGCAGTTCTTC.

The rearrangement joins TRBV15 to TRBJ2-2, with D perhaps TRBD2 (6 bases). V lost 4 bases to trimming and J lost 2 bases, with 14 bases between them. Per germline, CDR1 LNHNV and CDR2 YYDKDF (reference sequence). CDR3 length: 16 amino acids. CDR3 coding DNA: TGTGCCACCAGCACCCCCGGGGGAGAAAACACCGGGGAGCTGTTTTTT. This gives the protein CATSTPGGENTGELFF.

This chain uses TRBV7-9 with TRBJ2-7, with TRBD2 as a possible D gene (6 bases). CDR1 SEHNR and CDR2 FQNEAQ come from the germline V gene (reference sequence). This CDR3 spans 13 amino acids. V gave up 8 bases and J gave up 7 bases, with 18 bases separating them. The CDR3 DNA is TGTGCCAGCCGGAAAGAAAGTGCGGGGGAGCAGTACTTC. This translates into CASRKESAGEQYF.

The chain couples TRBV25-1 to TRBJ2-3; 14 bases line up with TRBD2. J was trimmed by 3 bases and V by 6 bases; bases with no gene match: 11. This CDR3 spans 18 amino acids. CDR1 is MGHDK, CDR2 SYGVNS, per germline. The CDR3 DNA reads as TGTGCCAGCAGGAGACCCGGGACTAGCGGGGGTAAGACAGATACGCAGTATTTT. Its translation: CASRRPGTSGGKTDTQYF.

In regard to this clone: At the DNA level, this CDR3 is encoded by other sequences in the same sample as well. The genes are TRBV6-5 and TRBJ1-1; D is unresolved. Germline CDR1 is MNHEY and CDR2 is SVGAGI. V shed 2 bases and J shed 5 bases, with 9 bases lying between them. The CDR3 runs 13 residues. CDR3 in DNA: TGTGCCAGCAGTTACCGGGGTAGAACTGAAGCTTTCTTT. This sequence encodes CASSYRGRTEAFF.

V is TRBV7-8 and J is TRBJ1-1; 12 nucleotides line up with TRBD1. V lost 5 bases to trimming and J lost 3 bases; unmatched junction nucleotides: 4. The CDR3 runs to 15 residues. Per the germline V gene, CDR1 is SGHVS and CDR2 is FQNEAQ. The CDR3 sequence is CASSPGTGGYTEAFF. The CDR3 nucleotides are TGTGCCAGCAGCCCCGGGACAGGGGGCTACACTGAAGCTTTCTTT.

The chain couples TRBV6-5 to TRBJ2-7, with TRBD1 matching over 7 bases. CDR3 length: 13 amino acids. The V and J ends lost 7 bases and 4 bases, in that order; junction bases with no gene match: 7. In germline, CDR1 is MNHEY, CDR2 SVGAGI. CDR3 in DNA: TGTGCCAGCAACGACAGGGTGTCTTACGAGCAGTACTTC. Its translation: CASNDRVSYEQYF.

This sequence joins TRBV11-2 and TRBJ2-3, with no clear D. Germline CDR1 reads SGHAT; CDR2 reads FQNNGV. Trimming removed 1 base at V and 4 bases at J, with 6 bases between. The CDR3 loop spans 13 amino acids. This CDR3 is CASSLASADTQYF. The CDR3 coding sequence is TGTGCCAGCAGCTTAGCGTCAGCAGATACGCAGTATTTT.

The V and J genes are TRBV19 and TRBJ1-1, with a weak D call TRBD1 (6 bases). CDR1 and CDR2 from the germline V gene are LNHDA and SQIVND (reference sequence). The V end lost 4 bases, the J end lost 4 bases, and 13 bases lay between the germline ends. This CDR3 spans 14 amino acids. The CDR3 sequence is CASSTNQGFTEAFF. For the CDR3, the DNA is TGTGCCAGTAGTACCAATCAGGGGTTCACTGAAGCTTTCTTT.

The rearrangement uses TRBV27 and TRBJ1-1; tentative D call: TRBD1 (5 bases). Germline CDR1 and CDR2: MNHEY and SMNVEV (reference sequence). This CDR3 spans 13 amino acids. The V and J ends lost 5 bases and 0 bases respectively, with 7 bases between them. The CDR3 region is CASSLTVNTEAFF. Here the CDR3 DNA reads TGTGCCAGCAGTCTGACAGTGAACACTGAAGCTTTCTTT.

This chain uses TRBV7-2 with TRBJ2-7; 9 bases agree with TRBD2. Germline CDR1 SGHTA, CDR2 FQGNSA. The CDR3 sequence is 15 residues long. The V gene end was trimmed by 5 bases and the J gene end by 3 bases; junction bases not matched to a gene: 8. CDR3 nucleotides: TGTGCCAGCAGCAGGTTAGCGGGAGAGGGCTACGAGCAGTACTTC. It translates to CASSRLAGEGYEQYF.

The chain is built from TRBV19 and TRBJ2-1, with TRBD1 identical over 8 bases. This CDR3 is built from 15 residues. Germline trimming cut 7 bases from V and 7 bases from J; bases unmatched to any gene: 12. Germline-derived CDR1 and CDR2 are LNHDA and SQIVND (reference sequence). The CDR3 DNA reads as TGTGCCAGTATGCCCCGAGACAGGGGTAGGAATGAGCAGTTCTTC. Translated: CASMPRDRGRNEQFF.

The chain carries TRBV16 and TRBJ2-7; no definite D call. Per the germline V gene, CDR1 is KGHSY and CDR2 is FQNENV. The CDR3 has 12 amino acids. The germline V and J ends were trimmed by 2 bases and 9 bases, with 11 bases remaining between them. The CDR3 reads CASSQEVTGQYF. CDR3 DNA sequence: TGTGCCAGCAGCCAAGAGGTTACCGGGCAGTACTTC. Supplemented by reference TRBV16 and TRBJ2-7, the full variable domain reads GEEVAQTPKHLVRGEGQKAKLYCAPIKGHSYVFWYQQVLKNEFKFLISFQNENVFDETGMPKERFSAKCLPNSPCSLEIQATKLEDSAVYFCASSQEVTGQYFGPGTRLTVT.

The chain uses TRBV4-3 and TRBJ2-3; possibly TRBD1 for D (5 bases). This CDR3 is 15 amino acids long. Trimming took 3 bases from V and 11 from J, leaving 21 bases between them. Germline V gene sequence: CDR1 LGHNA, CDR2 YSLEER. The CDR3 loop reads CASSQDELRVWEQYF. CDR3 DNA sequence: TGCGCCAGCAGCCAGGATGAACTCAGGGTCTGGGAGCAGTATTTT.

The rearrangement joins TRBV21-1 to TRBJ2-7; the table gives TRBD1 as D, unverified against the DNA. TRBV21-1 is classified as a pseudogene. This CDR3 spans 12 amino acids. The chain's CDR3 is CASSKPQGEQYF. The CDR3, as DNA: TGTGCCAGCAGCAAGCCTCAGGGAGAGCAGTACTTC.

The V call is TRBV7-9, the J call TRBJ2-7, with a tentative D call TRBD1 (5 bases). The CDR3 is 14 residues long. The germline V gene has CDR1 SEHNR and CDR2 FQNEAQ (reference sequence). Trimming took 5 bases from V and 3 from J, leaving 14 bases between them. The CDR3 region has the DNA TGTGCCAGCAGCCATGACAGTTACAACTACGAGCAGTACTTC. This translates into CASSHDSYNYEQYF.

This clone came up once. CDR3 sequence: CASSKTATGELFF. Here the CDR3 DNA reads TGTGCCAGCAGCAAGACAGCCACCGGGGAGCTGTTTTTT. The chain links TRBV9 to TRBJ2-2; the D gene is possibly TRBD1 (5 bases). Trimming pared 4 bases from V and 4 bases from J, leaving 8 bases between. CDR1 SGDLS and CDR2 YYNGEE come from the germline V gene. CDR3 length: 13 amino acids.

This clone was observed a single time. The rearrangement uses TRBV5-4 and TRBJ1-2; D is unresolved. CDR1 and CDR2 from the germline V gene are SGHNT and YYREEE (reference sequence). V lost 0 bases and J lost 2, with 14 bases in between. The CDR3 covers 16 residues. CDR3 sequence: CASSLEIGRRNYGYTF. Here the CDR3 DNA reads TGTGCCAGCAGCTTGGAAATAGGACGGAGGAACTATGGCTACACCTTC.

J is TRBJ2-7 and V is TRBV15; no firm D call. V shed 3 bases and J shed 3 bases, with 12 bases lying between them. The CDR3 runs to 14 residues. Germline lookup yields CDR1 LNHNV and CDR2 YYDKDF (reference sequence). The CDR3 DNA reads TGTGCCACCAGCAGCTTCTCGGGTGGCTACGAGCAGTACTTC. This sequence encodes CATSSFSGGYEQYF.

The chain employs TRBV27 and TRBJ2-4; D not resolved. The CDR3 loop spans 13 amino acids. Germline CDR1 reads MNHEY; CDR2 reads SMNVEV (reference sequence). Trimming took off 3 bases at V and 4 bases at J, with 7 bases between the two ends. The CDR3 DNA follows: TGTGCCAGCAGTTTGAACATGAAAAACATTCAGTACTTC. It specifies CASSLNMKNIQYF.

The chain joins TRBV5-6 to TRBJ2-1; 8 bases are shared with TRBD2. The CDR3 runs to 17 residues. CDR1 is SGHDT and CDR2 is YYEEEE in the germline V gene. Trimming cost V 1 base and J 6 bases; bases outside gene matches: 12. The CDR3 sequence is CASSLINIAGPINEQFF. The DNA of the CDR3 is TGTGCCAGCAGCTTGATTAATATAGCGGGACCTATCAATGAGCAGTTCTTC.

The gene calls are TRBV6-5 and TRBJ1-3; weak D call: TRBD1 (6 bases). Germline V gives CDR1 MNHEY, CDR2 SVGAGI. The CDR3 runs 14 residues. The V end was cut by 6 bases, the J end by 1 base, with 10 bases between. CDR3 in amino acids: CASRPTGSGNTIYF. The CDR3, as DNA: TGTGCCAGCAGACCCACAGGGTCTGGAAACACCATATATTTT.

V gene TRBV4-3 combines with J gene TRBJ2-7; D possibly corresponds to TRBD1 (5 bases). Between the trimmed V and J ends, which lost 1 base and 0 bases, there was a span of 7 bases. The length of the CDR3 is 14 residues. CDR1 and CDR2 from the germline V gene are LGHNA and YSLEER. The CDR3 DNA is TGCGCCAGCAGCCAAGGACAGTTCTCCTACGAGCAGTACTTC. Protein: CASSQGQFSYEQYF.

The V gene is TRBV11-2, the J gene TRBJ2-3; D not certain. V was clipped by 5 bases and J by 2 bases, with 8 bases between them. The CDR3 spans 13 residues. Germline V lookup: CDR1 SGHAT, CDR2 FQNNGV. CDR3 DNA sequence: TGTGCCAGCAGCCGCCTAACCACAGATACGCAGTATTTT. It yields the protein CASSRLTTDTQYF. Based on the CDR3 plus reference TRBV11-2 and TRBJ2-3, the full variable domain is EAGVAQSPRYKIIEKRQSVAFWCNPISGHATLYWYQQILGQGPKLLIQFQNNGVVDDSQLPKDRFSAERLKGVDSTLKIQPAKLEDSAVYLCASSRLTTDTQYFGPGTRLTVL.

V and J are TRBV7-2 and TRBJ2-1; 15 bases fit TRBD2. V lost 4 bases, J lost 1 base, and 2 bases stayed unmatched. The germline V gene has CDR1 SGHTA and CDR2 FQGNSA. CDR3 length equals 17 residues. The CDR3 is CASSSGTSGGSYNEQFF. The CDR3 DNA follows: TGTGCCAGCAGCTCAGGGACTAGCGGGGGGTCCTACAATGAGCAGTTCTTC.

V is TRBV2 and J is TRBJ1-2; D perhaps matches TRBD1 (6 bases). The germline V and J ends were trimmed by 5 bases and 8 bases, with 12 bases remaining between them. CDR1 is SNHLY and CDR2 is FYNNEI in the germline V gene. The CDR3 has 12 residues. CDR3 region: CASSTTGMGYTF. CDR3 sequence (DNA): TGTGCCAGCAGTACAACAGGGATGGGCTACACCTTC.